Shown below are 4 T cell receptor beta chains from a single sample sequenced in a study of T-cell memory formation after mild COVID-19. TCRdb called the 5' RACE reads again in MiXCR, with one record for every CDR3 protein. The data show under 150,000 distinct CDR3 sequences, 22% seen once. Sequences were obtained from PBMCs or a T cell subset sorted from them (not recorded which). These receptor sequences come from a man aged 18-30 years who had mild COVID-19 (a few samples of this study predate the infection). Cell type and time point are not known.

This clonotype was recorded at least ten times. J is TRBJ2-2 and V is TRBV5-1; D is undetermined. V gave up 4 bases and J gave up 0 bases, with 10 bases separating them. From germline, CDR1 is SGHRS and CDR2 YFSETQ. The CDR3 sequence is 15 residues long. The CDR3, as DNA: TGCGCCAGCAGCACCCCACTACCGAACACCGGGGAGCTGTTTTTT. It is translated as CASSTPLPNTGELFF.

This clonotype was counted only a few times. V gene TRBV4-1 combines with J gene TRBJ2-7; D unclear. Germline values: CDR1 MGHRA, CDR2 YSYEKL. Deletions cut 2 bases from V and 3 bases from J, with 8 bases between. This CDR3 has 13 residues. CDR3 sequence: CASSQQQSYEQYF. CDR3 coding DNA: TGCGCCAGCAGCCAACAACAGAGCTACGAGCAGTACTTC.

Only a few counts were recorded for this clonotype. CDR3 bases: TGTGCCAGCAGAACGGGCCCGGGACAGGGACGGGGTGAGCAGTTCTTC. As protein: CASRTGPGQGRGEQFF. The chain couples TRBV6-5 to TRBJ2-1; 9 positions match TRBD1. The CDR3 runs to 16 residues. The ends lost 6 bases at V and 9 bases at J; junction bases unmatched: 15. CDR1 is MNHEY and CDR2 is SVGAGI in the germline V gene.

There are a few counts of this clonotype. V and J are TRBV11-2 and TRBJ2-7, with D unresolved. Looked up from germline, CDR1 is SGHAT and CDR2 is FQNNGV. This CDR3 has 13 residues. Trimming took 3 bases from V and 0 from J, leaving 6 bases between them. CDR3: CASSLGTSYEQYV. Here the CDR3 DNA reads TGTGCCAGCAGCTTGGGCACCTCCTACGAGCAGTACGTC.